The next 26 T cell receptor beta chains were all read from a single sample in a study of technical replicates of blood from a handful of donors. Data came from immunoSEQ multiplex PCR; TCRdb stores just in-frame clones and leaves some out. The sample yields approximately 81,000 clones, approximately 78% seen once. The specimen was PBMCs. These receptors were taken from a human donor in good health. Some clones in this sample may be carry-over from other donors' samples.

The chain employs TRBV4-2 and TRBJ2-1; 13 bases align to TRBD2. The CDR3 is 17 residues long. J gave up 10 bases and V 3 bases, and 12 bases lay outside the gene matches. CDR1 is LGHNA, CDR2 YNFKEQ, per germline. Here the CDR3 DNA reads TGTGCCAGCAGCCAGGATTGGACTAGCGGGGGCCCCGTGGAGCAGTTCTTC. This translates into CASSQDWTSGGPVEQFF.

This chain links TRBV10-2 with TRBJ2-2, with D perhaps matching TRBD2 (6 bases). The CDR3 has 17 residues. The V and J ends lost 2 bases and 0 bases respectively, with 13 bases between them. CDR1 is WSHSY and CDR2 is SAAADI in the germline V gene. CDR3 in DNA: TGCGCCAGCAGTGAGGATGGCGGGATGGCGAACACCGGGGAGCTGTTTTTT. It specifies CASSEDGGMANTGELFF.

The gene calls are TRBV7-2 and TRBJ2-4, with D possibly TRBD1 on 5 matching bases. Germline V gives CDR1 SGHTA, CDR2 FQGNSA. The CDR3 is 14 amino acids. V lost 5 bases and J lost 0, with 8 bases in between. CDR3 sequence: CASSPRGAKNIQYF. CDR3 DNA: TGTGCCAGCAGCCCAAGGGGAGCCAAAAACATTCAGTACTTC.

V is TRBV30 and J is TRBJ2-7; 7 bases are a match to TRBD1. CDR1 is GTSNPN, CDR2 SVGIG, per germline (reference sequence). CDR3 size: 16 residues. The trim removed 4 bases at V and 1 base at J, leaving 13 bases unmatched. This CDR3 is CAWNRQGVGSSYEQYF. The CDR3 nucleotides are TGTGCCTGGAACCGACAGGGAGTAGGTAGTTCCTACGAGCAGTACTTC.

This clone was picked up many times. The CDR3 DNA sequence: TGCGCCAGCAGCCAAGATCGCTCTGCGTCTGGAAACACCATATATTTT. Its protein is CASSQDRSASGNTIYF. J is TRBJ1-3 and V is TRBV4-3; D is unresolved. This CDR3 comprises 16 residues. Between the trimmed V and J ends, which lost 0 bases and 1 base, there was a span of 10 bases. Germline V gene data show CDR1 as LGHNA and CDR2 as YSLEER.

The rearrangement joins TRBV5-1 to TRBJ2-2, with 8 bases fitting TRBD1. V shed 4 bases and J 7 bases; nucleotides not matched to a gene: 6. There are 14 residues in the CDR3. Germline V gene lookup returns CDR1 SGHRS and CDR2 YFSETQ. The CDR3 here is CASSGRGLDGELFF. The DNA of the CDR3 is TGCGCCAGCAGCGGCAGGGGGCTTGACGGGGAGCTGTTTTTT.

CDR3 sequence reads: CASSVSGWEWETQYF. DNA for the CDR3: TGTGCCAGCAGTGTGTCGGGATGGGAGTGGGAGACCCAGTACTTC. The chain is built from TRBV25-1 and TRBJ2-5, with D possibly TRBD2 on 5 matching bases. The V gene's germline CDR1 is MGHDK and CDR2 SYGVNS. The ends were cut back, 4 bases at V and 5 bases at J, with 17 bases in the middle. The CDR3 extends over 15 amino acids.

This clone is a singleton in its sample. The chain carries TRBV7-2 and TRBJ2-3; no definite D call. Trimming stripped 1 base from V and 2 bases from J, with 4 bases between. Germline loops: CDR1 SGHTA, CDR2 FQGNSA. The CDR3 runs to 13 residues. The CDR3 bases are TGTGCCAGCAGCTTAGGGCCCACAGATACGCAGTATTTT. It encodes CASSLGPTDTQYF.

The chain carries TRBV4-3 and TRBJ2-1; TRBD2 matches at 9 bases. V was clipped by 0 bases and J by 5 bases; unmatched bases: 8. The germline gives CDR1 LGHNA, CDR2 YSLEER. CDR3 length equals 17 residues. The CDR3 DNA is TGCGCCAGCAGCCAAGATTGGTTGCGGGGGGGCGACAATGAGCAGTTCTTC. Translated: CASSQDWLRGGDNEQFF.

The chain combines TRBV15 with TRBJ2-5; 11 bases are shared with TRBD2. CDR3 length: 15 amino acids. V shed 5 bases and J 2 bases; nucleotides not matched to a gene: 4. The germline V gene has CDR1 LNHNV and CDR2 YYDKDF (reference sequence). CDR3 nucleotide sequence: TGTGCCACCAGCGTTCGGACTAGCGGGCAAGAGACCCAGTACTTC. Its translation is CATSVRTSGQETQYF.

The rearrangement joins TRBV27 to TRBJ2-6; tentative D call: TRBD1 (7 bases). CDR3 length: 14 amino acids. V lost 10 bases to trimming and J lost 4 bases, with 14 bases between them. The germline gives CDR1 MNHEY, CDR2 SMNVEV (reference sequence). The CDR3 DNA follows: TGTGCCACCCAGGGGGGTGCAGGGGCCAACGTCCTGACTTTC. It translates to CATQGGAGANVLTF.

This clone came up a few times. The chain uses TRBV6-6 and TRBJ1-2, with 7 bases fitting TRBD1. The CDR3 has 15 residues. Germline V gene data show CDR1 as MNHNY and CDR2 as SVGAGI (reference sequence). Trimming cost V 5 bases and J 1 base; bases outside gene matches: 7. This CDR3 is CASSHEGDSNYGYTF. In nucleotides, the CDR3 is TGTGCCAGCAGTCACGAAGGGGACAGTAACTATGGCTACACCTTC.

This rearrangement joins TRBV19 to TRBJ2-2; 8 bases agree with TRBD2. Germline values: CDR1 LNHDA, CDR2 SQIVND (reference sequence). V was clipped by 3 bases and J by 1 base; unmatched bases: 1. The length of the CDR3 is 15 residues. The CDR3 sequence is CASSITSGNTGELFF. CDR3 nucleotide sequence: TGTGCCAGTAGTATTACTAGCGGGAACACCGGGGAGCTGTTTTTT. Variable domain in full (rest from reference TRBV19 and TRBJ2-2): DGGITQSPKYLFRKEGQNVTLSCEQNLNHDAMYWYRQDPGQGLRLIYYSQIVNDFQKGDIAEGYSVSREKKESFPLTVTSAQKNPTAFYLCASSITSGNTGELFFGEGSRLTVL.

This clone came up a few times. The chain recombines TRBV15 with TRBJ1-2; TRBD1 matches 9 bases. This CDR3 region has 14 residues. The V gene's germline CDR1 is LNHNV and CDR2 YYDKDF (reference sequence). V gave up 2 bases and J gave up 7 bases; unmatched junction bases: 5. CDR3 in amino acids: CATSRLRDRAGYTF. CDR3 nucleotide sequence: TGTGCCACCAGCAGACTCCGGGACAGGGCTGGCTACACCTTC.

In its sample, this clone was seen a few times. This sequence joins TRBV4-1 and TRBJ1-1; D ambiguous. Trimming cost V 5 bases and J 1 base, with 11 bases left between them. The CDR3 is 14 residues long. CDR1 is MGHRA and CDR2 is YSYEKL in the germline V gene. In nucleotides, the CDR3 is TGCGCCAGCAGCGGGCCCCCTCGGAACACTGAAGCTTTCTTT. Translated: CASSGPPRNTEAFF.

The rearrangement uses TRBV7-9 and TRBJ1-1, with D maybe TRBD1 (5 bases). Germline assignment: CDR1 SEHNR and CDR2 FQNEAQ (reference sequence). There are 14 residues in the CDR3. The ends were cut back, 1 base at V and 1 base at J, with 7 bases in the middle. For the CDR3, the DNA is TGTGCCAGCAGCTTAGTTACAGGGAACACTGAAGCTTTCTTT. Protein: CASSLVTGNTEAFF.

This chain joins TRBV2 and TRBJ1-2, with 7 bases matching TRBD1. Germline V gene data show CDR1 as SNHLY and CDR2 as FYNNEI. The CDR3 loop spans 14 amino acids. The junction had 10 bases not matched to a gene; V was cut back by 8 bases and J by 4 bases. CDR3 bases: TGTGCCAGCCATATTATAGGGACAGCCTATGGCTACACCTTC. It translates to CASHIIGTAYGYTF.

The chain recombines TRBV20-1 with TRBJ2-7, with D perhaps matching TRBD2 (6 bases). In germline, CDR1 is DFQATT, CDR2 SNEGSKA (reference sequence). The CDR3 loop spans 11 amino acids. Written as DNA, the CDR3 is TGCCCATCGACTAGTGAGTACGAGCAGTACTTC. Translating gives CPSTSEYEQYF.

On this clone: Mismatch with germline at one junction end may stem from a read error. Different DNA sequences within this sample yield the same CDR3. The CDR3 nucleotides read TGCGCCAGCAGCTTGGGAACGGGTTCGCCTGACTATGGCTATACCTTC. It yields the protein CASSLGTGSPDYGYTF. The gene calls are TRBV5-1 and TRBJ1-2, with no clear D. CDR3 length equals 16 residues. CDR1 is SGHRS and CDR2 is YFSETQ in the germline V gene.

V is TRBV18 and J is TRBJ1-1, with 8 bases fitting TRBD1. Trimming removed 4 bases from V and 5 bases from J; junction bases left unmatched: 9. The CDR3 contains 15 residues. Germline assignment: CDR1 KGHSH and CDR2 LQKENI. The CDR3 loop is CASSQNGQGNTEAFF. DNA for the CDR3: TGTGCCAGCTCACAAAACGGACAGGGTAATACTGAAGCTTTCTTT.

The rearrangement joins TRBV7-9 to TRBJ1-2, with D unresolved. CDR1 and CDR2 from the germline V gene are SEHNR and FQNEAQ (reference sequence). With 2 bases removed from V and 4 bases from J, the gap between germline ends came to 8 bases. CDR3 size: 13 residues. This chain's CDR3 is CASSLNSLYGYTF. CDR3 DNA: TGTGCCAGCAGCTTAAACAGTCTCTATGGCTACACCTTC.

This clone showed up just a few times. In DNA form, the CDR3 reads TGTGCCAGCTCACCCCCCACGAACACCGGGGAGCTGTTTTTT. Translation: CASSPPTNTGELFF. The chain carries TRBV18 and TRBJ2-2; D gene unclear. The V gene lost 3 bases and the J gene lost 0 bases, with 5 bases spanning the gap. Germline lookup yields CDR1 KGHSH and CDR2 LQKENI. The CDR3 extends over 14 amino acids. Combining the CDR3 with reference TRBV18 and TRBJ2-2 gives the whole variable domain NAGVMQNPRHLVRRRGQEARLRCSPMKGHSHVYWYRQLPEEGLKFMVYLQKENIIDESGMPKERFSAEFPKEGPSILRIQQVVRGDSAAYFCASSPPTNTGELFFGEGSRLTVL.

The CDR3 here is CASRFTGTGDAFF. The CDR3 DNA sequence: TGTGCCAGCAGATTCACCGGGACAGGGGACGCTTTCTTT. The genes are TRBV27 and TRBJ1-1, with 10 nucleotides matching TRBD1. V dropped 6 bases and J dropped 11; count of bases not matched to a gene: 9. Germline values: CDR1 MNHEY, CDR2 SMNVEV (reference sequence). The CDR3 contains 13 residues.

The chain links TRBV7-2 to TRBJ2-7; D remains ambiguous. Per the germline V gene, CDR1 is SGHTA and CDR2 is FQGNSA. The CDR3 extends over 13 amino acids. V shed 1 base and J shed 7 bases, with 11 bases lying between them. CDR3 sequence: CASSLDVLWEQYF. CDR3 bases: TGTGCCAGCAGCTTAGACGTACTCTGGGAGCAGTACTTC.

V gene TRBV18 combines with J gene TRBJ2-7; D is possibly TRBD2 (6 bases). In germline, CDR1 is KGHSH, CDR2 LQKENI. The CDR3 sequence is 13 residues long. V was cut by 2 bases and J by 8 bases, with 13 bases left in between. The CDR3 spells CASSPGVSGQQYF. The CDR3 DNA reads TGTGCCAGCTCACCAGGGGTTAGCGGTCAGCAGTACTTC.

V usage is TRBV7-3 and J usage is TRBJ2-7, with TRBD1 identical over 9 bases. CDR1 and CDR2 (germline): SGHTA, FQGTGA. CDR3 size: 15 residues. The ends lost 5 bases at V and 4 bases at J; junction bases unmatched: 9. CDR3 DNA sequence: TGTGCCAGCAGCCTCGGGGGGACAGGGTTTTACGAGCAGTACTTC. Protein product: CASSLGGTGFYEQYF.